The 5 T cell receptor beta chains listed next were all sequenced from one sample in a study of beta chain features in type 1 diabetes. Isolated RNA was reverse transcribed in full, so expressed TCRB transcripts were sequenced. Generated by immunoSEQ multiplex PCR, the TCRdb table keeps only in-frame clones and is missing some. This sample has 150,000 or so clones, with 7.5% to 10% found just once. The sequenced sample consisted of central memory CD4+ T cells from blood. The receptors derive from a woman younger than 30 in good health.

This clone has more than one count but fewer than ten. J is TRBJ1-2 and V is TRBV7-2; 11 bases match TRBD1. CDR1 is SGHTA and CDR2 is FQGNSA in the germline V gene. Trimming took 7 bases from V and 7 from J; bases not matched to a gene: 8. This CDR3 has 14 residues. CDR3 bases: TGTGCCAGCACCATGGACAGGGGGCAGGGTGGCTACACCTTC. It specifies CASTMDRGQGGYTF.

This clone has only a few counts. The chain employs TRBV6-1 and TRBJ2-5, with TRBD2 identical over 7 bases. Germline CDR1 and CDR2: MNHNS and SASEGT. The CDR3 has 12 amino acids. The trim removed 5 bases at V and 6 bases at J, leaving 3 bases unmatched. CDR3 nucleotides: TGTGCCAGCAGTTCCGGGGGGAAGACCCAGTACTTC. Protein sequence: CASSSGGKTQYF.

In its sample, this clone was seen a few times. V gene TRBV11-3 combines with J gene TRBJ2-1; 8 bases are shared with TRBD2. The CDR3 has 15 residues. Trimming removed 4 bases from V and 6 bases from J; junction bases left unmatched: 8. From germline, CDR1 is SGHNT and CDR2 YENEEA. The CDR3 DNA reads TGTGCCAGCAGCTCGCGGAGCGGGGGACGCAATGAGCAGTTCTTC. This encodes CASSSRSGGRNEQFF. The full variable domain, its missing parts supplied by reference TRBV11-3 and TRBJ2-1, is EAGVVQSPRYKIIEKKQPVAFWCNPISGHNTLYWYLQNLGQGPELLIRYENEEAVDDSQLPKDRFSAERLKGVDSTLKIQPAELGDSAVYLCASSSRSGGRNEQFFGPGTRLTVL.

Ten or more counts support this clone. V gene TRBV29-1 combines with J gene TRBJ1-4; D uncertain. Looked up from germline, CDR1 is SQVTM and CDR2 is ANQGSEA. There are 13 residues in the CDR3. V lost 4 bases to trimming and J lost 1 base, with 7 bases between them. The CDR3 loop reads CSVGYRTNEKLFF. CDR3 DNA: TGCAGCGTTGGGTACAGAACTAATGAAAAACTGTTTTTT.

The chain links TRBV6-5 to TRBJ1-2; 9 bases are shared with TRBD1. The CDR3 consists of 14 residues. Trimming removed 7 bases from V and 2 bases from J; junction bases left unmatched: 5. Germline values: CDR1 MNHEY, CDR2 SVGAGI. The DNA of the CDR3 is TGTGCCAGCACCCGCGGACAGGGGAACTATGGCTACACCTTC. It codes for CASTRGQGNYGYTF.